This T cell receptor (beta chain) appears in the sequencing data of a study of cytomegalovirus exposure and HLA in healthy donors. The protocol was immunoSEQ multiplex PCR, while the TCRdb copy is restricted to in-frame clones and leaves out a portion. The sample comprises over 150,000 clones, around nine tenths of which are singletons, and around a tenth rests with the top ten. Regarding this clone: Its antigen is currently unknown.

Trimming removed 8 bases at V and 2 bases at J, with 12 bases between. The CDR3 spans 13 residues. Germline V CDR1 and CDR2: MNHNY, SVGAGI (reference sequence). Overall study results and limits: For cytomegalovirus status, the classifier reportedly gave diagnoses with high specificity and sensitivity.

The sequence came from a woman aged 18-29 years in good health and CMV-seropositive. This chain connects TRBV6-6 to TRBJ1-2; D call uncertain. Source material: PBMCs. CDR3 sequence: CASRGLGNYGYTF. For the CDR3, the DNA is TGTGCCAGCCGCGGGCTGGGGAACTATGGCTACACCTTC.